The 19 T cell receptor beta chains listed next were all sequenced from one sample in a study of blood T cell repertoires in COVID-19. Repertoires were generated with immunoSEQ multiplex PCR, while TCRdb's copy carries only in-frame clones and drops some. The sample yields over 130,000 clones, approximately 84% seen once. The specimen was peripheral blood. These receptors were collected from a human donor in a cohort sampled during active COVID-19.

This chain connects TRBV5-6 to TRBJ2-1; TRBD2 aligns across 10 bases. Germline CDR1 reads SGHDT; CDR2 reads YYEEEE. The V segment lost 2 bases and the J segment 8 bases; nucleotides outside the gene matches: 4. The CDR3 has 14 amino acids. CDR3 protein: CASSFASGGHEQFF. CDR3 DNA: TGTGCCAGCAGCTTTGCTAGCGGGGGTCATGAGCAGTTCTTC.

The genes are TRBV5-6 and TRBJ2-1; 9 nucleotides agree with TRBD2. CDR1 SGHDT and CDR2 YYEEEE come from the germline V gene. Germline trimming cut 3 bases from V and 2 bases from J; bases unmatched to any gene: 6. There are 16 residues in the CDR3. This chain's CDR3 is CASSWASGVPYNEQFF. The CDR3 region has the DNA TGTGCCAGCAGCTGGGCTAGCGGGGTACCCTACAATGAGCAGTTCTTC.

This clone has a handful of counts. The chain uses TRBV28 and TRBJ2-3, with unresolved D. Germline CDR1 MDHEN, CDR2 SYDVKM. The CDR3 totals 12 residues. The V and J ends lost 5 bases and 6 bases respectively, with 9 bases between them. The CDR3 DNA reads as TGTGCCAGCAGTCTAACCGCGGATACGCAGTATTTT. This encodes CASSLTADTQYF.

The CDR3 protein is CASSVGGAETQYF. CDR3 nucleotides: TGTGCCAGCAGCGTCGGGGGGGCAGAGACCCAGTACTTC. The chain has TRBV9 and TRBJ2-5, with TRBD2 matching over 8 bases. V was clipped by 2 bases and J by 4 bases; unmatched bases: 1. In germline, CDR1 is SGDLS, CDR2 YYNGEE. This CDR3 is 13 amino acids long.

The V gene is TRBV5-1, the J gene TRBJ1-1; 9 bases match TRBD1. There are 13 residues in the CDR3. Per the germline V gene, CDR1 is SGHRS and CDR2 is YFSETQ. After removal of 4 bases from V and 7 bases from J, the junction contained 5 bases not matched to a gene. This chain's CDR3 is CASSRDRDGEAFF. The CDR3 nucleotides are TGCGCCAGCAGCCGGGACAGGGATGGTGAAGCTTTCTTT.

The J gene is TRBJ1-5, the V gene TRBV2; 8 bases fit TRBD1. The CDR3 consists of 15 residues. The germline V gene has CDR1 SNHLY and CDR2 FYNNEI. J was trimmed by 6 bases and V by 8 bases; bases with no gene match: 12. The CDR3 DNA reads TGTGCCAGCCTCGAAGACAGGGGAGGTTTTCAGCCCCAGCATTTT. Translated: CASLEDRGGFQPQHF. Using reference TRBV2 and TRBJ1-5 for the parts outside the CDR3, the full variable domain is EPEVTQTPSHQVTQMGQEVILRCVPISNHLYFYWYRQILGQKVEFLVSFYNNEISEKSEIFDDQFSVERPDGSNFTLKIRSTKLEDSAMYFCASLEDRGGFQPQHFGDGTRLSIL.

The chain couples TRBV5-1 to TRBJ1-1; D remains ambiguous. V lost 4 bases and J 0 bases, leaving 7 bases between the germline ends. Germline V CDR1 and CDR2: SGHRS, YFSETQ. CDR3 length: 13 amino acids. CDR3 nucleotide sequence: TGCGCCAGCAGCCGCCTAATGAACACTGAAGCTTTCTTT. Amino acid sequence: CASSRLMNTEAFF.

This chain connects TRBV18 to TRBJ2-3; D remains ambiguous. CDR3 length: 12 residues. V was clipped by 4 bases and J by 0 bases, with 2 bases between them. Germline lookup yields CDR1 KGHSH and CDR2 LQKENI. The chain's CDR3 is CASSLSTDTQYF. DNA of the CDR3: TGTGCCAGCTCACTAAGCACAGATACGCAGTATTTT.

The rearrangement links TRBV7-9 to TRBJ2-1, with a tentative D call TRBD1 (7 bases). CDR1 and CDR2 (germline): SEHNR, FQNEAQ (reference sequence). The CDR3 covers 14 residues. V gave up 7 bases and J gave up 14 bases, with 24 bases separating them. The CDR3 DNA reads TGTGCCAGCACCGAAACGGATCAGGGGGGCTTGGAGTTCTTC. This codes for CASTETDQGGLEFF.

CDR3 nucleotide sequence: TGTGCCAGTAGTATCCCTCGACAGGGCGTCGGAAACACCATATATTTT. It codes for CASSIPRQGVGNTIYF. The chain is built from TRBV19 and TRBJ1-3; the match to TRBD1 covers 7 bases. CDR1 and CDR2 from the germline V gene are LNHDA and SQIVND (reference sequence). The CDR3 runs 16 residues. V was pared by 3 bases and J by 4 bases, with 9 bases of the junction left unmatched.

The chain combines TRBV3-1 (or the pseudogene TRBV3-2) with TRBJ2-2; 8 nucleotides agree with TRBD2. CDR1 is LGHDT and CDR2 is YNNKEL in the germline V gene (reference sequence). Unmatched junction bases numbered 7, after V lost 7 bases and J lost 6 bases. The CDR3 runs 14 residues. CDR3 sequence reads: CASTRTSNAGELFF. Here the CDR3 DNA reads TGTGCCAGCACTCGGACTAGCAACGCCGGGGAGCTGTTTTTT.

This clone is a singleton in its sample. The chain carries TRBV12-3 or TRBV12-4 and TRBJ2-2; D perhaps matches TRBD1 (5 bases). V gave up 7 bases and J gave up 1 base, with 7 bases separating them. This CDR3 region has 13 residues. The CDR3 region has the DNA TGTGCCAGCATTCAGGGGAACACCGGGGAGCTGTTTTTT. Residues: CASIQGNTGELFF.

This chain uses TRBV5-1 with TRBJ2-5; the match to TRBD2 covers 7 bases. Germline CDR1 and CDR2: SGHRS and YFSETQ. The ends lost 4 bases at V and 6 bases at J; junction bases unmatched: 15. The CDR3 runs to 16 residues. The CDR3 nucleotides are TGCGCCAGCAGCGGAAGCGGGACTCCGACTGGGAAGACCCAGTACTTC. The encoded protein is CASSGSGTPTGKTQYF. The full variable domain, its missing parts supplied by reference TRBV5-1 and TRBJ2-5, is KAGVTQTPRYLIKTRGQQVTLSCSPISGHRSVSWYQQTPGQGLQFLFEYFSETQRNKGNFPGRFSGRQFSNSRSEMNVSTLELGDSALYLCASSGSGTPTGKTQYFGPGTRLLVL.

This clone turned up a few times. The chain is built from TRBV12-3 or TRBV12-4 and TRBJ1-5; possible D gene TRBD1, 5 bases. V dropped 6 bases and J dropped 4 bases, with 10 bases sitting between them. CDR3 size: 13 residues. This CDR3 is CASRDTGNQPQHF. The DNA for the CDR3 is TGTGCCAGCAGGGACACCGGAAATCAGCCCCAGCATTTT.

This clone was recorded only once. V and J are TRBV19 and TRBJ1-1; 7 nucleotides line up with TRBD1. The CDR3 runs to 15 residues. CDR1 is LNHDA and CDR2 is SQIVND in the germline V gene (reference sequence). V lost 1 base and J lost 0; bases outside the gene matches: 2. The CDR3 loop is CASSIGTGLNTEAFF. For the CDR3, the DNA is TGTGCCAGTAGTATAGGGACAGGATTGAACACTGAAGCTTTCTTT. Combining the CDR3 with reference TRBV19 and TRBJ1-1 gives the whole variable domain DGGITQSPKYLFRKEGQNVTLSCEQNLNHDAMYWYRQDPGQGLRLIYYSQIVNDFQKGDIAEGYSVSREKKESFPLTVTSAQKNPTAFYLCASSIGTGLNTEAFFGQGTRLTVV.

The V gene is TRBV5-1, the J gene TRBJ1-4; D might be TRBD1 (5 bases). Per the germline V gene, CDR1 is SGHRS and CDR2 is YFSETQ. The CDR3 extends over 15 amino acids. The V end was cut by 0 bases, the J end by 8 bases, with 14 bases between. This CDR3 reads CASSLDVTGREKLFF. CDR3 nucleotides: TGCGCCAGCAGCTTGGACGTTACAGGCCGCGAAAAACTGTTTTTT.

The rearrangement uses TRBV7-9 and TRBJ1-1; the match to TRBD1 covers 10 bases. The CDR3 is 14 residues long. V lost 4 bases to trimming and J lost 10 bases; unmatched junction nucleotides: 9. CDR1 is SEHNR and CDR2 is FQNEAQ in the germline V gene (reference sequence). The CDR3 region is CASSSAGTGARAFF. CDR3 sequence (DNA): TGTGCCAGCAGCTCAGCCGGGACAGGGGCGCGAGCTTTCTTT.

This clone was counted only a few times. The chain joins TRBV13 to TRBJ1-2; 9 nucleotides align to TRBD1. The CDR3 is made up of 14 amino acids. CDR1 is PRHDT, CDR2 FYEKMQ, per germline (reference sequence). Germline trimming cut 5 bases from V and 5 bases from J; bases unmatched to any gene: 6. The CDR3 DNA follows: TGTGCCAGCAGCGTCGGGACAGGGAAGTATGGCTACACCTTC. Translation: CASSVGTGKYGYTF.

V usage is TRBV7-2 and J usage is TRBJ1-5; maybe TRBD1 (6 bases). Per germline, CDR1 SGHTA and CDR2 FQGNSA. V lost 5 bases and J 2 bases, leaving 10 bases between the germline ends. The CDR3 is 14 amino acids. The CDR3 loop is CASSEPGGNQPQHF. The CDR3 DNA sequence: TGTGCCAGCAGCGAACCAGGGGGCAATCAGCCCCAGCATTTT. Together with reference TRBV7-2 and TRBJ1-5, the CDR3 gives the full variable domain: GAGVSQSPSNKVTEKGKDVELRCDPISGHTALYWYRQSLGQGLEFLIYFQGNSAPDKSGLPSDRFSAERTGGSVSTLTIQRTQQEDSAVYLCASSEPGGNQPQHFGDGTRLSIL.